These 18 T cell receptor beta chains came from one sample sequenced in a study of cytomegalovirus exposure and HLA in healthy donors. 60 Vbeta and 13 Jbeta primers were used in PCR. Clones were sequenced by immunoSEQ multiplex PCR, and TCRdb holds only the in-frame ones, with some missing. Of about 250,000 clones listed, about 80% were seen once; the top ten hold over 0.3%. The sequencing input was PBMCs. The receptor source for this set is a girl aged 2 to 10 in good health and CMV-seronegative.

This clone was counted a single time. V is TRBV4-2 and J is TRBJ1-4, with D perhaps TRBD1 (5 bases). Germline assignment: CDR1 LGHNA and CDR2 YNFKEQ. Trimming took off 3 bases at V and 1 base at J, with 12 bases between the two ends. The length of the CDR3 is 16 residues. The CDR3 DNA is TGTGCCAGCAGCCAGCCCCCGGGGGAAACTAATGAAAAACTGTTTTTT. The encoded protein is CASSQPPGETNEKLFF.

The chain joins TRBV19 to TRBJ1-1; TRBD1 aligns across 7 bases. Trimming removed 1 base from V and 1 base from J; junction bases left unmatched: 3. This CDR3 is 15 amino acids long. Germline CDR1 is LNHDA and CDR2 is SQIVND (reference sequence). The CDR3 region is CASSIVGTANTEAFF. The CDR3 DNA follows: TGTGCCAGTAGTATAGTAGGGACAGCGAACACTGAAGCTTTCTTT.

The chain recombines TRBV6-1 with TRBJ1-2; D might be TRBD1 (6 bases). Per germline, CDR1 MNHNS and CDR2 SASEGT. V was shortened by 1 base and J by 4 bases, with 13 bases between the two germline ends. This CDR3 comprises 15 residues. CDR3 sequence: CASSEGQAWSYGYTF. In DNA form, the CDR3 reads TGTGCCAGCAGTGAAGGACAGGCCTGGAGCTATGGCTACACCTTC.

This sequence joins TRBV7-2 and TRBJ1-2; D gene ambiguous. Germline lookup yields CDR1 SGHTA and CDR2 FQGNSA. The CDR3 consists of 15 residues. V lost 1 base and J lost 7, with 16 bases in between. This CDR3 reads CASSLGLRHRGGYTF. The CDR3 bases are TGTGCCAGCAGCTTAGGTTTGAGGCACCGAGGTGGCTACACCTTC. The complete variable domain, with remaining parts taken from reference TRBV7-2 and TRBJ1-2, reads GAGVSQSPSNKVTEKGKDVELRCDPISGHTALYWYRQSLGQGLEFLIYFQGNSAPDKSGLPSDRFSAERTGGSVSTLTIQRTQQEDSAVYLCASSLGLRHRGGYTFGSGTRLTVV.

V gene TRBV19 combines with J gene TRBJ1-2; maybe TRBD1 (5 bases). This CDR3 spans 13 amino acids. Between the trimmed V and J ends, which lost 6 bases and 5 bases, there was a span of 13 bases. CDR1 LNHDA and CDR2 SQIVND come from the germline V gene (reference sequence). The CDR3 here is CASSGAGGYGYTF. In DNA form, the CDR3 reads TGTGCCAGTAGCGGGGCCGGAGGGTATGGCTACACCTTC.

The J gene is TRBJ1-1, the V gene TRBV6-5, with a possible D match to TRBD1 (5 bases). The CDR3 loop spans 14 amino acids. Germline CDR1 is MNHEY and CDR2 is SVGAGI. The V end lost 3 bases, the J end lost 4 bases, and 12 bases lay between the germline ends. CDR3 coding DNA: TGTGCCAGCAGTTATGGTGGGGGGACCACTGAAGCTTTCTTT. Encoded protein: CASSYGGGTTEAFF.

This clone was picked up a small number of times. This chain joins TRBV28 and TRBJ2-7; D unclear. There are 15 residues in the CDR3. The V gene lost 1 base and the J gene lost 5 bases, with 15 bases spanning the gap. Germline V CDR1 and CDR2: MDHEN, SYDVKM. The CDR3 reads CASSLFAPNGDEQYF. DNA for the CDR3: TGTGCCAGCAGTTTATTCGCCCCGAATGGAGACGAGCAGTACTTC. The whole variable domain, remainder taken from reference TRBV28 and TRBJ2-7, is DVKVTQSSRYLVKRTGEKVFLECVQDMDHENMFWYRQDPGLGLRLIYFSYDVKMKEKGDIPEGYSVSREKKERFSLILESASTNQTSMYLCASSLFAPNGDEQYFGPGTRLTVT.

CDR3 sequence reads: CASSTPLGGIDHEQFF. The CDR3 DNA follows: TGTGCCAGCAGCACCCCCCTCGGGGGTATTGATCATGAGCAGTTCTTC. This sequence joins TRBV7-2 and TRBJ2-1; possible D gene TRBD2, 6 bases. Germline CDR1 is SGHTA and CDR2 is FQGNSA. V was clipped by 5 bases and J by 8 bases, with 22 bases between them. The CDR3 extends over 16 amino acids. Looking up the rest from reference TRBV7-2 and TRBJ2-1 gives the full variable domain: GAGVSQSPSNKVTEKGKDVELRCDPISGHTALYWYRQSLGQGLEFLIYFQGNSAPDKSGLPSDRFSAERTGGSVSTLTIQRTQQEDSAVYLCASSTPLGGIDHEQFFGPGTRLTVL.

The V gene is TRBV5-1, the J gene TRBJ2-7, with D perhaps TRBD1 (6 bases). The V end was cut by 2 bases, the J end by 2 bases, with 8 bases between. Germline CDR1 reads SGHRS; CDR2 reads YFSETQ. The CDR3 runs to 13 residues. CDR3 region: CASSFGQTYEQYF. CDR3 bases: TGCGCCAGCAGCTTTGGACAGACCTACGAGCAGTACTTC.

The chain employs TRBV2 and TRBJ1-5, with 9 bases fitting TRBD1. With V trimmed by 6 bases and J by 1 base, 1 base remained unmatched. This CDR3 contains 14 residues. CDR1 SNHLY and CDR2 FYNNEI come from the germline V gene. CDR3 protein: CASRGTGSNQPQHF. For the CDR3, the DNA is TGTGCCAGCAGGGGGACAGGGAGCAATCAGCCCCAGCATTTT.

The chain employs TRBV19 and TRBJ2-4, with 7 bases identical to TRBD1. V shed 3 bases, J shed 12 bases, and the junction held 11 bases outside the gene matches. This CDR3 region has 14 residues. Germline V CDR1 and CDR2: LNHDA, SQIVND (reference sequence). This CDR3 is CASSIRDRERGQYF. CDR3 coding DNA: TGTGCCAGTAGTATCCGCGACAGGGAGAGAGGTCAGTACTTC.

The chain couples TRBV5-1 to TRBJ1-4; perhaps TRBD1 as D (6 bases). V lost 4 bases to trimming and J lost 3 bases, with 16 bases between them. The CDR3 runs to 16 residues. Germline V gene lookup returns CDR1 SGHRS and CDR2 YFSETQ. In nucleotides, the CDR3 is TGCGCCAGCAGCCCTGGGCGGCAGGGGTCTAATGAAAAACTGTTTTTT. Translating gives CASSPGRQGSNEKLFF.

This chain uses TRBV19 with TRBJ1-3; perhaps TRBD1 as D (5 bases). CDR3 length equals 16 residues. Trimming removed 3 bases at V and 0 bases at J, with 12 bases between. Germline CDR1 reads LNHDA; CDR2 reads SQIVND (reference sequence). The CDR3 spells CASSIGDDSSGNTIYF. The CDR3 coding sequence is TGTGCCAGTAGTATCGGCGATGACAGCTCTGGAAACACCATATATTTT.

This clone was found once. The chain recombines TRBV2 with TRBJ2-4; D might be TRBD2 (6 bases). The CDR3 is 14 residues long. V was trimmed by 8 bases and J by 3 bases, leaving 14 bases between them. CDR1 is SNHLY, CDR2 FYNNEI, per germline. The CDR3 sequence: CASDGGYGKNIQYF. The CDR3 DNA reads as TGTGCCAGCGACGGGGGATATGGCAAAAACATTCAGTACTTC.

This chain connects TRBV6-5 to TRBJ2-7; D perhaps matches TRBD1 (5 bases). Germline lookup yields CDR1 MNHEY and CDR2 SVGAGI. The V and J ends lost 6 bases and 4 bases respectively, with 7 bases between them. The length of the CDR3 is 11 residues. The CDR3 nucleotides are TGTGCCAGCAGGCAGGGATACGAGCAGTACTTC. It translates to CASRQGYEQYF.

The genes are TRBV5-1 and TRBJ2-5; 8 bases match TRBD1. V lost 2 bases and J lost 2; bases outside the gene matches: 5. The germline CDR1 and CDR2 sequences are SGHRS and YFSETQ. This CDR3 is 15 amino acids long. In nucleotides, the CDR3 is TGCGCCAGCAGCTTAGCGACAGGGGTACAAGAGACCCAGTACTTC. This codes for CASSLATGVQETQYF.

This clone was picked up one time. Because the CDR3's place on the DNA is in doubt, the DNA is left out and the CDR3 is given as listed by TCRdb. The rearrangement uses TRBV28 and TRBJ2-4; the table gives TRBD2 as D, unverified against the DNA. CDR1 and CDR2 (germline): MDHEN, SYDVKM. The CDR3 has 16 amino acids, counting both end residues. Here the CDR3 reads CASSFGSGTSGSNPYF.

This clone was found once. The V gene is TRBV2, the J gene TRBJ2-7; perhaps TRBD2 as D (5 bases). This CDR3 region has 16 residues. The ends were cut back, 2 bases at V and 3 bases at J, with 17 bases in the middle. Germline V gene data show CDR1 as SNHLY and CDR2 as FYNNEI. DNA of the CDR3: TGTGCCAGCAGTGAATCCGAGAGGGAACCTGTCTACGAGCAGTACTTC. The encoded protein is CASSESEREPVYEQYF.